The 18 T cell receptor beta chains reported below all come from one sample, sequenced in a study of T-cell memory formation after mild COVID-19. A single record per CDR3 protein comes from TCRdb applying MiXCR to the 5' RACE reads. Among 130,000 to 150,000 distinct CDR3 sequences, roughly 21% were seen once, and the ten largest hold around 2.4%. Sequencing was done on a sample of PBMCs or a T cell subset sorted from them (not recorded which). The receptors come from an adult woman who had mild COVID-19 (a few samples of this study predate the infection). Cell type and time point are not known.

CDR3 amino acids: CASSEEPGRTGELFF. CDR3 coding DNA: TGTGCCAGCAGTGAAGAGCCAGGGCGGACCGGGGAGCTGTTTTTT. This chain connects TRBV2 to TRBJ2-2, with D perhaps matching TRBD1 (5 bases). Germline-derived CDR1 and CDR2 are SNHLY and FYNNEI. The V end was cut by 1 base, the J end by 5 bases, with 11 bases between. CDR3 size: 15 residues.

The rearrangement joins TRBV3-1 to TRBJ1-3, with 9 bases fitting TRBD1. Losses at the gene ends were 10 bases for V and 3 bases for J; bases not matched to a gene: 13. CDR3 length: 16 amino acids. The germline gives CDR1 LGHDT, CDR2 YNNKEL (reference sequence). This chain's CDR3 is CATQLTGTGYGNTIYF. Here the CDR3 DNA reads TGTGCCACCCAGCTTACCGGGACAGGGTATGGAAACACCATATATTTT. Full variable domain (outside the CDR3, taken from reference TRBV3-1 and TRBJ1-3): DTAVSQTPKYLVTQMGNDKSIKCEQNLGHDTMYWYKQDSKKFLKIMFSYNNKELIINETVPNRFSPKSPDKAHLNLHINSLELGDSAVYFCATQLTGTGYGNTIYFGEGSWLTVV.

In the case of this clonotype: One end of the junction is discordant with germline, which a read error may explain. The gene calls are TRBV19 and TRBJ1-2, with D unresolved. The V gene's germline CDR1 is LNHDA and CDR2 SQIVND (reference sequence). This CDR3 is 12 amino acids long. The CDR3 nucleotides are TGTGTCAGTAGAGGCCCCGCGAGAGGCTACACCTTC. As protein: CVSRGPARGYTF.

The rearrangement uses TRBV10-3 and TRBJ2-1; D unclear. Germline V gene sequence: CDR1 ENHRY, CDR2 SYGVKD. V dropped 0 bases and J dropped 9 bases, with 15 bases sitting between them. The CDR3 has 15 amino acids. DNA for the CDR3: TGTGCCATCAGTGAGTCGGCCTCTGGTGGTGGTGAGCAGTTCTTC. Translating gives CAISESASGGGEQFF.

This sequence joins TRBV12-3 or TRBV12-4 and TRBJ2-7; D is undetermined. CDR3 length: 14 amino acids. The V end lost 1 base, the J end lost 1 base, and 8 bases lay between the germline ends. The CDR3 reads CASSLDLLSYEQYF. CDR3 sequence (DNA): TGTGCCAGCAGTTTAGATCTGCTATCCTACGAGCAGTACTTC.

A few counts support this clonotype. The chain links TRBV6-2 or TRBV6-3 to TRBJ2-2, with 9 bases fitting TRBD1. The CDR3 spans 17 residues. V was pared by 6 bases and J by 1 base, with 9 bases of the junction left unmatched. Germline V gives CDR1 MNHEY, CDR2 SVGEGT. The CDR3 nucleotides read TGTGCCAGCAGCCGACCTACAGGGGGCATGAACACCGGGGAGCTGTTTTTT. Its translation is CASSRPTGGMNTGELFF.

In its sample, this clonotype was seen many times. The chain uses TRBV12-3 or TRBV12-4 and TRBJ2-7; D uncertain. CDR3 length: 15 residues. Trimming shortened V by 7 bases and J by 0 bases, and 16 bases separated the two germline ends. The DNA of the CDR3 is TGTGCCAGCACTTCAGACCGTCTCAACTCCTACGAGCAGTACTTC. Protein product: CASTSDRLNSYEQYF.

The V gene is TRBV4-3, the J gene TRBJ2-2; D is uncertain. The CDR3 runs 15 residues. CDR1 and CDR2 (germline): LGHNA, YSLEER. Trimming shortened V by 5 bases and J by 4 bases, and 14 bases separated the two germline ends. CDR3 region: CASSERNSSTGELFF. In nucleotides, the CDR3 is TGCGCCAGCAGCGAGAGGAACTCGAGCACCGGGGAGCTGTTTTTT.

V and J are TRBV24-1 and TRBJ2-1; D not certain. Germline CDR1 KGHDR, CDR2 SFDVKD. The V gene lost 4 bases and the J gene lost 7 bases, with 4 bases spanning the gap. This CDR3 comprises 11 residues. CDR3 sequence reads: CATSDQNEQFF. The CDR3, as DNA: TGTGCCACCAGTGACCAAAATGAGCAGTTCTTC.

This clonotype was observed many times. V gene TRBV18 combines with J gene TRBJ2-7, with D possibly TRBD2 on 5 matching bases. Germline CDR1 is KGHSH and CDR2 is LQKENI. This CDR3 region has 16 residues. V lost 3 bases to trimming and J lost 0 bases, with 15 bases between them. For the CDR3, the DNA is TGTGCCAGCTCACCTCTGGCGGGCCCCAGCTCCTACGAGCAGTACTTC. This gives the protein CASSPLAGPSSYEQYF.

In its sample, this clonotype was seen a few times. CDR3 DNA: TGTGCCAGCAGCACATACAGGGACGGCTACACCTTC. Translating it yields CASSTYRDGYTF. The rearrangement uses TRBV7-2 and TRBJ1-2; D is perhaps TRBD1 (6 bases). Looked up from germline, CDR1 is SGHTA and CDR2 is FQGNSA. CDR3 length: 12 amino acids. Trimming pared 5 bases from V and 8 bases from J, leaving 12 bases between.

This clonotype was seen a handful of times. The gene calls are TRBV7-7 and TRBJ2-2; D ambiguous. Trimming took off 6 bases at V and 3 bases at J, with 14 bases between the two ends. The CDR3 extends over 15 amino acids. CDR1 and CDR2 (germline): SSHAT, FNYEAQ (reference sequence). CDR3 nucleotide sequence: TGTGCCAGCAGGTGTACTCAGCCCGACACCGGGGAGCTGTTTTTT. Translating it yields CASRCTQPDTGELFF.

There are a few counts of this clonotype. The rearrangement links TRBV4-1 to TRBJ2-2, with unresolved D. Germline CDR1 and CDR2: MGHRA and YSYEKL. V was cut by 1 base and J by 4 bases, with 4 bases left in between. The CDR3 covers 13 residues. CDR3 in amino acids: CASSQGPTGELFF. The CDR3 nucleotides are TGCGCCAGCAGCCAAGGGCCCACCGGGGAGCTGTTTTTT.

V gene TRBV7-2 combines with J gene TRBJ2-5, with D possibly being TRBD1 (6 bases). CDR1 is SGHTA, CDR2 FQGNSA, per germline. CDR3 length equals 14 residues. V was clipped by 5 bases and J by 2 bases, with 12 bases between them. The CDR3 spells CASSHRATQETQYF. The CDR3 DNA follows: TGTGCCAGCAGCCACAGGGCAACTCAAGAGACCCAGTACTTC.

This chain links TRBV14 with TRBJ1-2, with 9 bases identical to TRBD1. Germline V gene lookup returns CDR1 SGHDN and CDR2 FVKESK. V lost 4 bases to trimming and J lost 4 bases; unmatched junction nucleotides: 10. This CDR3 spans 16 amino acids. CDR3 in DNA: TGTGCCAGCAGCCCCCGGGACAGGGCCTTCTCCTATGGCTACACCTTC. Translating gives CASSPRDRAFSYGYTF.

The chain carries TRBV14 and TRBJ2-1, with 9 bases fitting TRBD2. This CDR3 is built from 15 residues. Germline CDR1 SGHDN, CDR2 FVKESK. With 3 bases clipped from V and 4 bases from J, the junction kept 4 bases outside the gene matches. For the CDR3, the DNA is TGTGCCAGCAGCCACAGGACTAGCGTTTACAATGAGCAGTTCTTC. It translates to CASSHRTSVYNEQFF.

This chain connects TRBV24-1 to TRBJ2-1; D possibly corresponds to TRBD1 (6 bases). This CDR3 has 14 amino acids. Per germline, CDR1 KGHDR and CDR2 SFDVKD. The V end lost 7 bases, the J end lost 9 bases, and 18 bases lay between the germline ends. CDR3 nucleotides: TGTGCCACCAGCAGACAGGTTAAGGAGTCTGAGCAGTTCTTC. Its protein is CATSRQVKESEQFF.

This clonotype was observed a few times. The chain carries TRBV18 and TRBJ1-5; D is unresolved. The CDR3 has 16 amino acids. The V gene's germline CDR1 is KGHSH and CDR2 LQKENI. Trimming left V 2 bases short and J 2 bases short, with 13 bases between. Written as DNA, the CDR3 is TGTGCCAGCTCACCAACAGCTAAATCGGGCAATCAGCCCCAGCATTTT. Translating gives CASSPTAKSGNQPQHF.